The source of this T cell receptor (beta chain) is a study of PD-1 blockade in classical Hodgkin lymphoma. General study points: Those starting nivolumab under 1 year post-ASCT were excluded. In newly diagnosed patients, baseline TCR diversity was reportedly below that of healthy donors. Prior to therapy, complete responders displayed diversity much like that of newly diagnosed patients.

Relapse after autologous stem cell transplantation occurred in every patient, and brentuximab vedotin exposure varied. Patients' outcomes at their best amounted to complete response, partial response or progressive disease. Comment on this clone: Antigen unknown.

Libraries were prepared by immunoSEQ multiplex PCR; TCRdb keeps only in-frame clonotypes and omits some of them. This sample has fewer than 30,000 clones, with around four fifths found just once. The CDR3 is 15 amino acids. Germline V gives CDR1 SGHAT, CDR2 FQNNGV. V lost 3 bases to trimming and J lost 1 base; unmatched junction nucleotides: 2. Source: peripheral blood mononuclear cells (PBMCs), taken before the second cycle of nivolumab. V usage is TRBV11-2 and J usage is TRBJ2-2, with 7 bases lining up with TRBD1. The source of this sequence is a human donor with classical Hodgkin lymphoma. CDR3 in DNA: TGTGCCAGCAGCTTTCGGACAGGGAACACCGGGGAGCTGTTTTTT. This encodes CASSFRTGNTGELFF.